This record covers a single TCR beta chain. The target antigen is unknown. These data originate in a study of graft-versus-host responses after intestinal transplantation. Study context: Multivisceral, liver-intestinal, or isolated intestinal transplants were given to recipients. The study gave all recipients anti-thymocyte globulin induction, then tacrolimus and steroids for 2 to 3 years. Findings and caveats of the study: The recipient marrow held GvH clones, and some of them showed up first in ileum or blood.

Method: immunoSEQ multiplex PCR; TCRdb's copy keeps in-frame clones and lacks some. The sample shows around 100,000 clones, 91% of them seen only once. This specimen consisted of unstimulated CD4+ T cells sorted from spleen or lymph node cells, obtained before transplant. This receptor was identified in a human donor who was the organ donor for an intestinal transplant.

In DNA form, the CDR3 reads TGTGCCAGTAGTATAGACGCCTCCGGGGCCTACGAGCAGTACTTC. It specifies CASSIDASGAYEQYF. The chain recombines TRBV19 with TRBJ2-7; TRBD2 might be the D (5 bases). Germline CDR1 reads LNHDA; CDR2 reads SQIVND (reference sequence). V gave up 0 bases and J gave up 2 bases, with 11 bases separating them. This CDR3 comprises 15 residues. Looking up the rest from reference TRBV19 and TRBJ2-7 gives the full variable domain: DGGITQSPKYLFRKEGQNVTLSCEQNLNHDAMYWYRQDPGQGLRLIYYSQIVNDFQKGDIAEGYSVSREKKESFPLTVTSAQKNPTAFYLCASSIDASGAYEQYFGPGTRLTVT.